This passage covers 21 T cell receptor beta chains from one sample sequenced in a study of T cell changes during pregnancy in multiple sclerosis. The method was immunoSEQ multiplex PCR; TCRdb's version includes in-frame clones alone and lacks a portion of them. The sample shows over 65,000 clones, roughly nine tenths of them seen only once. This sample comprised peripheral blood, obtained in the first trimester of pregnancy. The source of these receptors is a female donor with multiple sclerosis, enrolled in a pregnancy study.

This sequence joins TRBV10-3 and TRBJ2-3; 9 positions agree with TRBD2. This CDR3 contains 18 residues. The J segment lost 1 base and the V segment lost 6 bases, leaving 14 bases of the junction unmatched. Germline loops: CDR1 ENHRY, CDR2 SYGVKD. CDR3 sequence: CAISERLGERGGTDTQYF. The CDR3 nucleotides read TGTGCCATCAGCGAGCGGTTAGGGGAGCGGGGGGGCACAGATACGCAGTATTTT.

The V call is TRBV19, the J call TRBJ2-7; a weak D match, TRBD1 (6 bases). Germline V CDR1 and CDR2: LNHDA, SQIVND (reference sequence). The germline V and J ends were trimmed by 2 bases and 3 bases, with 14 bases remaining between them. The CDR3 runs 15 residues. The chain's CDR3 is CASSIINREGYEQYF. In DNA form, the CDR3 reads TGTGCCAGTAGTATAATCAACAGGGAAGGCTACGAGCAGTACTTC.

V gene TRBV27 combines with J gene TRBJ1-2; TRBD1 is a possible D gene (6 bases). This CDR3 has 14 amino acids. The germline V and J ends were trimmed by 3 bases and 5 bases, with 13 bases remaining between them. Germline V gene data show CDR1 as MNHEY and CDR2 as SMNVEV (reference sequence). The CDR3 sequence is CASSFGRGRYGYTF. The CDR3 DNA is TGTGCCAGCAGTTTTGGCAGGGGACGGTATGGCTACACCTTC.

Only one count was recorded for this clone. The V gene is TRBV18, the J gene TRBJ2-2; TRBD1 might be the D (5 bases). V shed 1 base and J shed 0 bases, with 18 bases lying between them. Germline V gives CDR1 KGHSH, CDR2 LQKENI. The length of the CDR3 is 19 residues. CDR3 protein: CASSPLPPRQNANTGELFF. Written as DNA, the CDR3 is TGTGCCAGCTCACCACTACCCCCTAGACAGAATGCGAACACCGGGGAGCTGTTTTTT.

The chain carries TRBV5-5 and TRBJ1-4; possibly TRBD1 for D (5 bases). Germline-derived CDR1 and CDR2 are SGHKS and YYEKEE (reference sequence). V gave up 4 bases and J gave up 5 bases, with 15 bases separating them. This CDR3 has 15 amino acids. The DNA for the CDR3 is TGTGCCAGCAGCGGACCGCGGGGGTCAAATGAAAAACTGTTTTTT. Residues: CASSGPRGSNEKLFF.

V is TRBV5-1 and J is TRBJ2-1; 9 bases are a match to TRBD1. The CDR3 is 14 residues long. V lost 5 bases and J lost 6; bases outside the gene matches: 6. Germline V CDR1 and CDR2: SGHRS, YFSETQ. CDR3 region: CASRGQGVGNEQFF. CDR3 nucleotide sequence: TGCGCCAGCAGGGGACAGGGAGTGGGCAATGAGCAGTTCTTC.

The chain employs TRBV27 and TRBJ2-2; D perhaps matches TRBD2 (6 bases). The CDR3 is 14 residues long. Germline values: CDR1 MNHEY, CDR2 SMNVEV (reference sequence). Trimming cost V 7 bases and J 5 bases, with 14 bases left between them. The CDR3 reads CASTRGGGTGELFF. The CDR3 region has the DNA TGTGCCAGCACGCGGGGCGGTGGGACCGGGGAGCTGTTTTTT.

The V gene is TRBV4-1, the J gene TRBJ1-2, with D tentatively TRBD1 (6 bases). V was shortened by 0 bases and J by 4 bases, with 9 bases between the two germline ends. Germline CDR1 is MGHRA and CDR2 is YSYEKL. The CDR3 has 14 residues. The CDR3 DNA sequence: TGCGCCAGCAGCCAAGAGAACAGGGTCTATGGCTACACCTTC. Translation gives CASSQENRVYGYTF.

The chain joins TRBV5-6 to TRBJ2-7; 11 bases align to TRBD2. The CDR3 has 15 residues. Germline V CDR1 and CDR2: SGHDT, YYEEEE. J lost 4 bases, V lost 1 base, and 4 bases had no gene match. The DNA for the CDR3 is TGTGCCAGCAGCTTGAGGGCTAGCGGGAGGTACGAGCAGTACTTC. Translated: CASSLRASGRYEQYF.

The rearrangement uses TRBV5-5 and TRBJ2-7; 10 bases are a match to TRBD2. V was clipped by 4 bases and J by 6 bases; unmatched bases: 7. The CDR3 runs to 14 residues. Germline V lookup: CDR1 SGHKS, CDR2 YYEKEE (reference sequence). In DNA form, the CDR3 reads TGTGCCAGCAGCCCAAGCGGGGGGGCTTCCGAGCAGTACTTC. Translation: CASSPSGGASEQYF.

The rearrangement links TRBV19 to TRBJ1-5; possible D gene TRBD1, 6 bases. The V gene's germline CDR1 is LNHDA and CDR2 SQIVND (reference sequence). The CDR3 is 12 residues long. Trimming removed 5 bases from V and 7 bases from J, with 9 bases in between. The CDR3 is CASSVQGQPQHF. CDR3 bases: TGTGCCAGTAGTGTACAGGGCCAGCCCCAGCATTTT.

V usage is TRBV15 and J usage is TRBJ1-4, with a weak D call TRBD1 (6 bases). V was trimmed by 3 bases and J by 8 bases, leaving 16 bases between them. The V gene's germline CDR1 is LNHNV and CDR2 YYDKDF (reference sequence). This CDR3 has 15 residues. Written as DNA, the CDR3 is TGTGCCACCAGCAGGGGGGCAGGTACAGGAGAAAAACTGTTTTTT. Protein product: CATSRGAGTGEKLFF.

This chain links TRBV19 with TRBJ1-2; TRBD1 matches 7 bases. V lost 6 bases, J lost 4 bases, and 5 bases stayed unmatched. CDR1 is LNHDA, CDR2 SQIVND, per germline (reference sequence). The CDR3 totals 13 residues. This CDR3 reads CASSSRDSYGYTF. The DNA for the CDR3 is TGTGCCAGTAGCTCCCGGGACAGCTATGGCTACACCTTC.

The chain has TRBV7-2 and TRBJ1-2; 8 bases are shared with TRBD1. Germline CDR1 reads SGHTA; CDR2 reads FQGNSA. V was clipped by 5 bases and J by 7 bases; unmatched bases: 6. The CDR3 loop spans 13 amino acids. The CDR3 protein is CASSPGQGSGYTF. The DNA for the CDR3 is TGTGCCAGCAGCCCCGGACAGGGTAGTGGCTACACCTTC.

This clone was seen once. The gene calls are TRBV7-3 and TRBJ2-1, with a tentative D call TRBD2 (6 bases). Deletions cut 5 bases from V and 3 bases from J, with 17 bases between. The CDR3 loop spans 16 amino acids. CDR1 and CDR2 from the germline V gene are SGHTA and FQGTGA. The CDR3 DNA follows: TGTGCCAGCAGCCCCGGACCTGCGGGGATCTACAATGAGCAGTTCTTC. Encoded protein: CASSPGPAGIYNEQFF.

This clone was recorded only once. The V gene is TRBV4-3, the J gene TRBJ1-4, with D possibly being TRBD1 (6 bases). Germline values: CDR1 LGHNA, CDR2 YSLEER. There are 14 residues in the CDR3. V gave up 1 base and J gave up 6 bases, with 9 bases separating them. CDR3 loop: CASSQVRTDEKLFF. In DNA form, the CDR3 reads TGCGCCAGCAGCCAAGTCCGGACAGATGAAAAACTGTTTTTT.

This chain uses TRBV7-6 with TRBJ2-3, with a weak D call TRBD1 (5 bases). Trimming took 1 base from V and 1 from J, leaving 12 bases between them. The CDR3 is 16 amino acids. CDR1 is SGHVS and CDR2 is FNYEAQ in the germline V gene. The CDR3: CASSLVRAVGTDTQYF. CDR3 in DNA: TGTGCCAGCAGCTTAGTCAGGGCGGTAGGCACAGATACGCAGTATTTT.

This chain uses TRBV28 with TRBJ1-2; a possible D gene is TRBD1 (5 bases). V was shortened by 6 bases and J by 2 bases, with 16 bases between the two germline ends. The CDR3 spans 15 residues. Germline CDR1 reads MDHEN; CDR2 reads SYDVKM. In DNA, the CDR3 is TGTGCCAGCAGCGGCCAGGGTAAGGGAAACTATGGCTACACCTTC. Amino acid sequence: CASSGQGKGNYGYTF.

To note about this clone: Other nucleotide sequences in the sample specify the same CDR3. The V call is TRBV27, the J call TRBJ2-3; D remains unclear. Germline values: CDR1 MNHEY, CDR2 SMNVEV (reference sequence). The CDR3 runs to 11 residues. Trimming cost V 3 bases and J 6 bases, with 4 bases left between them. CDR3 residues: CASSFRDTQYF. The CDR3 DNA reads as TGTGCCAGCAGTTTTCGGGATACGCAGTATTTT.

The chain combines TRBV18 with TRBJ1-2; 7 bases match TRBD1. V lost 3 bases, J lost 4 bases, and 11 bases stayed unmatched. Germline-derived CDR1 and CDR2 are KGHSH and LQKENI. The CDR3 runs 16 residues. The DNA of the CDR3 is TGTGCCAGCTCACCTACGGGGGACAGCCACCGCTATGGCTACACCTTC. Its translation: CASSPTGDSHRYGYTF.

On this clone itself: The sample carries other DNA sequences with the same CDR3. This chain joins TRBV4-2 and TRBJ2-5; D gene unclear. This CDR3 is 13 amino acids long. Germline V gives CDR1 LGHNA, CDR2 YNFKEQ. V was trimmed by 2 bases and J by 1 base, leaving 5 bases between them. The CDR3 sequence is CASSQPSQETQYF. DNA of the CDR3: TGTGCCAGCAGCCAACCATCCCAAGAGACCCAGTACTTC.